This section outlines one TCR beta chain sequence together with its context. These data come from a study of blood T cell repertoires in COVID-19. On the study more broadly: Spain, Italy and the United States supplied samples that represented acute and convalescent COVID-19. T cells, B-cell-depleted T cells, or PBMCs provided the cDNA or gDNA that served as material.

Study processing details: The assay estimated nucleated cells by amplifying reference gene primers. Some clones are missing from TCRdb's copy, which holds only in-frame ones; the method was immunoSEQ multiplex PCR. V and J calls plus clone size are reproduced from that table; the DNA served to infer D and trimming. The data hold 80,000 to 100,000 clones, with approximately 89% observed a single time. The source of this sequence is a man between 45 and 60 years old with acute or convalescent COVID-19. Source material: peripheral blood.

The CDR3 sequence is CASSSVNTEAFF. CDR3 in DNA: TGTGCCAGCAGTTCAGTGAACACTGAAGCTTTCTTT. The chain carries TRBV12-3 or TRBV12-4 and TRBJ1-1; D not resolved. The length of the CDR3 is 12 residues. The V end lost 4 bases, the J end lost 0 bases, and 3 bases lay between the germline ends.